This T cell receptor beta chain appears in the sequencing data of a study of T cell changes during pregnancy in multiple sclerosis (dated by TCRdb to the late 2010s). About the study as a whole: In women with multiple sclerosis, the researchers looked at how the T cell repertoire shifted as pregnancy progressed.

Library preparation was by the immunoSEQ multiplex PCR assay. This is the immuneACCESS table as TCRdb keeps it, with only in-frame sequences that have V and J called. A part of the clones is gone; compared with another copy, unresolved V genes explain less than half, and the rest is unexplained. The sample table lists about 54,000 clones, 75% to 95% of them with a count of one. The top ten clones comprise approximately 1.1% of the sample. The CDR3, from cysteine to phenylalanine, totals 15 residues. Only CDR3 DNA is held: 45 bases, read in frame from base 1. Trimmed from V: 6 bases; trimmed from J: 4 bases; junction bases lacking a gene match: 8. The germline V gene encodes CDR1 SNHLY and CDR2 FYNNEI. On this clone: No cognate antigen has been identified for it. No much larger clonotype is one base removed from it; base qualities were not supplied.

The TCR originated in a female donor in good health, enrolled as a control in a pregnancy study. The V gene is TRBV2 and the J gene is TRBJ1-5, and TRBD1 aligns with 8 junction nucleotides. Material: peripheral blood, obtained after pregnancy. The sequenced DNA is TGTGCCAGCAGGACGACAGGGGCGATGAATCAGCCCCAGCATTTT. Translated, this gives CASRTTGAMNQPQHF.